The rows below give T cell receptor beta chains drawn from one sample of a study of blood T cell repertoires in COVID-19. Repertoires were generated with immunoSEQ multiplex PCR, while TCRdb's copy carries only in-frame clones and drops some. The table lists about 240,000 clones, roughly 87% of them singletons. The sequenced sample consisted of peripheral blood. The receptor set was obtained from a woman aged 25 to 39 with acute or convalescent COVID-19. The conserved cysteine and the conserved F or W are not part of the CDR3 here. D genes are given only for firm matches.

d_gene: TRBD2; v_gene: TRBV7-2; CDR3aa: ASSPRLAGDGEQF
d_gene: .; v_gene: TRBV2; CDR3aa: ASSPGTSFWPQH
d_gene: TRBD2; v_gene: TRBV5-4; CDR3aa: ASSRGLAGVGTDTQY
d_gene: .; v_gene: TRBV3-1/TRBV3-2; CDR3aa: ASSPLGSGIYEQY
d_gene: .; v_gene: TRBV9; CDR3aa: ASSVGVASTYEQY
d_gene: .; v_gene: TRBV4-2; CDR3aa: ASSPQLSNEKLF
d_gene: TRBD2; v_gene: TRBV7-8; CDR3aa: ASSWGGTHEQY
d_gene: .; v_gene: TRBV3-1/TRBV3-2; CDR3aa: ASSLRTPPYEQY
d_gene: TRBD1; v_gene: TRBV5-4; CDR3aa: ASSFKDRGGDTQY
d_gene: TRBD1; v_gene: TRBV29-1; CDR3aa: SVSTTGQAPETQY
d_gene: TRBD2; v_gene: TRBV19; CDR3aa: ASSTGRGYEQY
d_gene: .; v_gene: TRBV11-2; CDR3aa: ASSSDSEKLF
d_gene: TRBD1; v_gene: TRBV5-4; CDR3aa: ASSVDRATEAF
d_gene: .; v_gene: TRBV30; CDR3aa: AYRTGAYEQY
d_gene: TRBD1; v_gene: TRBV19; CDR3aa: ASSIPSGQGPWGYDTQY
d_gene: TRBD1; v_gene: TRBV6-9; CDR3aa: ASSYRDRVMNTEAF
d_gene: TRBD2; v_gene: TRBV10-3; CDR3aa: AITRLAGEYEQY
d_gene: .; v_gene: TRBV7-9; CDR3aa: ASSLGPGQQETQY
d_gene: .; v_gene: TRBV19; CDR3aa: ASSIEGGDYGYT
d_gene: .; v_gene: TRBV6-2/TRBV6-3; CDR3aa: ASSYLRGGPESNQPQH
d_gene: .; v_gene: TRBV29-1; CDR3aa: SVEPDTLEGYT
d_gene: TRBD1; v_gene: TRBV5-8; CDR3aa: ASSLVGQGTGNTIY
d_gene: .; v_gene: TRBV6-6; CDR3aa: ASSWALNTGELF
d_gene: TRBD1; v_gene: TRBV27; CDR3aa: ASSHNRDRDGYT
d_gene: .; v_gene: TRBV15; CDR3aa: ATSGKTAF
d_gene: .; v_gene: TRBV9; CDR3aa: ARTLGAHSGNEQF
d_gene: .; v_gene: TRBV25-1; CDR3aa: ASSGTGLNQPQH
d_gene: .; v_gene: TRBV19; CDR3aa: ASSPKGIPEAF
d_gene: .; v_gene: TRBV20-1; CDR3aa: SADSSDTQY
d_gene: TRBD1; v_gene: TRBV7-9; CDR3aa: ASSASPGQLNSYEQY
d_gene: .; v_gene: TRBV15; CDR3aa: ATSRDGLTGELF
d_gene: TRBD1; v_gene: TRBV9; CDR3aa: ASSVVFRTGGSPGDYGYT
d_gene: TRBD1; v_gene: TRBV15; CDR3aa: ATRGGQGLTDTQY
d_gene: TRBD1; v_gene: TRBV9; CDR3aa: ASSVEAGGYGYT
d_gene: TRBD1; v_gene: TRBV5-6; CDR3aa: ASSVDRSSTDTQY
d_gene: .; v_gene: TRBV6-2/TRBV6-3; CDR3aa: ASSYNLRADQETQY
d_gene: .; v_gene: TRBV2; CDR3aa: ATKESSYNSPLH
d_gene: .; v_gene: TRBV7-2; CDR3aa: ASSPVPGREDTQY
d_gene: TRBD2; v_gene: TRBV7-6; CDR3aa: ASSPVGLAGQETQY
d_gene: TRBD2; v_gene: TRBV30; CDR3aa: AWRAGLAGVNEQY
d_gene: TRBD2; v_gene: TRBV10-3; CDR3aa: AISGASGPYDEQF
d_gene: .; v_gene: TRBV6-4; CDR3aa: ASSALPAMEQF
d_gene: .; v_gene: TRBV14; CDR3aa: ASSQGAWEQF
d_gene: TRBD1; v_gene: TRBV6-2/TRBV6-3; CDR3aa: ASSHGPDRGQPQH
d_gene: .; v_gene: TRBV30; CDR3aa: AWGTTNEKLF
d_gene: .; v_gene: TRBV27; CDR3aa: ASSLTSKSDTQY
d_gene: TRBD1; v_gene: TRBV5-6; CDR3aa: ASRGQPSYEQY
d_gene: TRBD1; v_gene: TRBV29-1; CDR3aa: SVTWVQGVQETQY
d_gene: .; v_gene: TRBV7-2; CDR3aa: ASSIGISDTQY
d_gene: .; v_gene: TRBV19; CDR3aa: ASSRGQHYEQY
d_gene: TRBD2; v_gene: TRBV9; CDR3aa: ASSPVAGAEQY
d_gene: .; v_gene: TRBV14; CDR3aa: ASRGVTGYT
d_gene: .; v_gene: TRBV20-1; CDR3aa: SASLSEIYEQY